This is a list of T cell receptor beta chains from one sample in a study of blood T cell repertoires in COVID-19. The method was immunoSEQ multiplex PCR; TCRdb's version includes in-frame clones alone and lacks a portion of them. Counted here are some 490,000 clones, approximately 91% occurring once; the ten biggest clones make up around 8%. The sequenced sample consisted of PBMCs or T cells enriched from blood (not recorded which). These receptors all come from a woman aged 55-70 years who had recovered from COVID-19. Both conserved end residues are part of each CDR3. D genes are given only for firm matches. For some rows the clone size is stated as once, few or many, or as a class when expanded; others skip it.

DNA: TGTGCCAGCAGCCCCAGCGGGGGGGCAAGCTCCTACGAGCAGTACTTC; CDR3: CASSPSGGASSYEQYF; D: TRBD2; J: TRBJ2-7; V: TRBV9; length: 16; size: .
DNA: TGTGCCAGCAGTCCCGGACAGGGGAATCAGCCCCAGCATTTT; CDR3: CASSPGQGNQPQHF; D: TRBD1; J: TRBJ1-5; V: TRBV2; length: 14; size: .
DNA: TGTGCCAGCTCACCGAGGGCAATGGGGTTGGACACTGAAGCTTTCTTT; CDR3: CASSPRAMGLDTEAFF; D: .; J: TRBJ1-1; V: TRBV18; length: 16; size: .
DNA: TGTGCCAGTAGTAGACGAGGGGGAGCGGGGAACAATCAGCCCCAGCATTTT; CDR3: CASSRRGGAGNNQPQHF; D: .; J: TRBJ1-5; V: TRBV19; length: 17; size: few
DNA: TGTGCCAGTAGACCGGGGGGGTATAGCAATCAGCCCCAGCATTTT; CDR3: CASRPGGYSNQPQHF; D: .; J: TRBJ1-5; V: TRBV19; length: 15; size: .
DNA: TGTGCCAGCAGCCCGGGGACTGCAGGAGGCAATGAGCAGTTCTTC; CDR3: CASSPGTAGGNEQFF; D: .; J: TRBJ2-1; V: TRBV7-2; length: 15; size: .
DNA: TGTGCCAGCAGCGCTTCGACCCCGGACAGGGAAGATTACAATGAGCAGTTCTTC; CDR3: CASSASTPDREDYNEQFF; D: TRBD1; J: TRBJ2-1; V: TRBV9; length: 18; size: .
DNA: TGTGCCTCCCAGGGGAACTATGGCTACACCTTC; CDR3: CASQGNYGYTF; D: .; J: TRBJ1-2; V: TRBV19; length: 11; size: .
DNA: TGTGCCAGCAGCCTCGGGACAGGGGGGAACACTGAAGCTTTCTTT; CDR3: CASSLGTGGNTEAFF; D: TRBD1; J: TRBJ1-1; V: TRBV3-1/TRBV3-2; length: 15; size: .
DNA: TGTGCCAGCAGTACGAAATCCGGGACATTCTACGAGCAGTACTTC; CDR3: CASSTKSGTFYEQYF; D: .; J: TRBJ2-7; V: TRBV27; length: 15; size: .
DNA: TGTGCCACCAGTCGTGGAGGGGGGGCAGATACGCAGTATTTT; CDR3: CATSRGGGADTQYF; D: .; J: TRBJ2-3; V: TRBV24-1; length: 14; size: .
DNA: TGTGCCAGCAGCTTAGGGCTAGCGGGGGGTGGTTGGGAGACCCAGTACTTC; CDR3: CASSLGLAGGGWETQYF; D: TRBD2; J: TRBJ2-5; V: TRBV11-2; length: 17; size: .
DNA: TGTGCCATCACCGAGAGGCAGGGGGGTTTGGAGACCCAGTACTTC; CDR3: CAITERQGGLETQYF; D: .; J: TRBJ2-5; V: TRBV10-3; length: 15; size: .
DNA: TGCAGCGTTGCTGACAGCACCAATTCACCCCTCCACTTT; CDR3: CSVADSTNSPLHF; D: .; J: TRBJ1-6; V: TRBV29-1; length: 13; size: .